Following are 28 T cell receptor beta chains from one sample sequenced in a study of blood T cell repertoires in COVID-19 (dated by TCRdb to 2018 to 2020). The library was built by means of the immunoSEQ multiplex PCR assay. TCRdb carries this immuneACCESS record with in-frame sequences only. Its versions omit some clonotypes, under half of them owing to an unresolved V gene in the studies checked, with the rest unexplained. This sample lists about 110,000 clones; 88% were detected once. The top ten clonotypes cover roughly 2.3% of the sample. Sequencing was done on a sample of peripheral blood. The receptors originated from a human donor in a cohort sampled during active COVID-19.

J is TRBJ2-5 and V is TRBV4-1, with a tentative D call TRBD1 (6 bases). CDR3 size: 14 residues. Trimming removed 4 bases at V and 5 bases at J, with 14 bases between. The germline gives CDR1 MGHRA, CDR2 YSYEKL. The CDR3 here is CASSPRDMGETQYF. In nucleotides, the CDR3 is TGCGCCAGCAGCCCTCGGGACATGGGGGAGACCCAGTACTTC.

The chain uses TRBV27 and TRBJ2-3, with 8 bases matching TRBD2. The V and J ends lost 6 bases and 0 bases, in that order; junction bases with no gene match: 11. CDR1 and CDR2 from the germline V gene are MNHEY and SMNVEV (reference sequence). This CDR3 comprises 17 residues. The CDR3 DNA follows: TGTGCCAGCAGGCCAGCGGGGGCCCGTGCTAGCACAGATACGCAGTATTTT. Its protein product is CASRPAGARASTDTQYF.

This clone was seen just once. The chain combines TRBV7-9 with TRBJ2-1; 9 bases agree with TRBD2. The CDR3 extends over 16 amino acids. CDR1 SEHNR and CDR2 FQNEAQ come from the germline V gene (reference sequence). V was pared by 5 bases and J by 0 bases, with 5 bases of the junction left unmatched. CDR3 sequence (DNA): TGTGCCAGCAGCGGTTCACTAGCGGGCTCCTACAATGAGCAGTTCTTC. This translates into CASSGSLAGSYNEQFF.

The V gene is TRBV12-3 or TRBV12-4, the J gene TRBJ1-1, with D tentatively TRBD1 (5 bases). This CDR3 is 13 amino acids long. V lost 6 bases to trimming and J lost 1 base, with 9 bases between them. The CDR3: CASRRTGNTEAFF. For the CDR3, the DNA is TGTGCCAGCAGACGCACAGGGAACACTGAAGCTTTCTTT.

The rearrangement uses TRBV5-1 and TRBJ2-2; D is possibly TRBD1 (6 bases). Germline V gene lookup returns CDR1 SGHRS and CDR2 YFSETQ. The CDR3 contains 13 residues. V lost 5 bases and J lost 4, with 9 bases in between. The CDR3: CASRDRPTGELFF. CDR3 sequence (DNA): TGCGCCAGCAGGGACAGACCCACCGGGGAGCTGTTTTTT.

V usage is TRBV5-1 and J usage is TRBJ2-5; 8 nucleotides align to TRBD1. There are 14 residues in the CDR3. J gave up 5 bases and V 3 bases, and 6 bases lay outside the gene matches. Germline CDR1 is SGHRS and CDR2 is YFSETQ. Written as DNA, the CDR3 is TGCGCCAGCAGCTCCCAGGGGGCGAAGGAGACCCAGTACTTC. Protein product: CASSSQGAKETQYF.

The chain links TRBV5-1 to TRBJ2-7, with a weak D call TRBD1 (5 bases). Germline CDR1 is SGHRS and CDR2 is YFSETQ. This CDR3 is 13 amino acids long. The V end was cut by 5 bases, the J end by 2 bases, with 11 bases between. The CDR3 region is CASSPRVTYEQYF. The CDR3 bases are TGCGCCAGCAGTCCCAGGGTGACCTACGAGCAGTACTTC. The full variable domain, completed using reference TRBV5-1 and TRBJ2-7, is KAGVTQTPRYLIKTRGQQVTLSCSPISGHRSVSWYQQTPGQGLQFLFEYFSETQRNKGNFPGRFSGRQFSNSRSEMNVSTLELGDSALYLCASSPRVTYEQYFGPGTRLTVT.

The CDR3 nucleotides read TGTGCCAGCGAGGAGAGTCTAGCGGGTCTCCAAGAGACCCAGTACTTC. This codes for CASEESLAGLQETQYF. The rearrangement joins TRBV2 to TRBJ2-5, with 8 bases that match TRBD2. The CDR3 length is 16 residues. Germline assignment: CDR1 SNHLY and CDR2 FYNNEI. The J segment lost 1 base and the V segment lost 8 bases, leaving 12 bases of the junction unmatched.

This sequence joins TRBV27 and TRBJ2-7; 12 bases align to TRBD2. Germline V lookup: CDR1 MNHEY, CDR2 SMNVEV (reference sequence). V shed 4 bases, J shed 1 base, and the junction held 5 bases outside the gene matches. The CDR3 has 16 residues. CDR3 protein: CASSSSGTSGSYEQYF. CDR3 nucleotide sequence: TGTGCCAGCAGTTCCTCCGGGACTAGCGGGTCCTACGAGCAGTACTTC.

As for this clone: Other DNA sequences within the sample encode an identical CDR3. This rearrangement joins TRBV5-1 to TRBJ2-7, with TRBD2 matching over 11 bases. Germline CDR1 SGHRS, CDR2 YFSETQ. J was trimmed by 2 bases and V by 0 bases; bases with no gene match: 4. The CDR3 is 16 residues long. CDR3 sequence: CASSLAGTSGAYEQYF. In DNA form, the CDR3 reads TGCGCCAGCAGCTTGGCCGGGACTAGCGGCGCCTACGAGCAGTACTTC. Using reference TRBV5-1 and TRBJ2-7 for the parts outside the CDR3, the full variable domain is KAGVTQTPRYLIKTRGQQVTLSCSPISGHRSVSWYQQTPGQGLQFLFEYFSETQRNKGNFPGRFSGRQFSNSRSEMNVSTLELGDSALYLCASSLAGTSGAYEQYFGPGTRLTVT.

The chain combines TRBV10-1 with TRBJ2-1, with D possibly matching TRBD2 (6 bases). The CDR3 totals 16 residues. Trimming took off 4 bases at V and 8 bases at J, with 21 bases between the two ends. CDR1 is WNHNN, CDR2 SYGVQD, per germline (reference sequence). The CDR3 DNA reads TGCGCCAGCAGTGTAAAAAGTCTAGCGCCGCGGGATGAGCAGTTCTTC. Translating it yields CASSVKSLAPRDEQFF.

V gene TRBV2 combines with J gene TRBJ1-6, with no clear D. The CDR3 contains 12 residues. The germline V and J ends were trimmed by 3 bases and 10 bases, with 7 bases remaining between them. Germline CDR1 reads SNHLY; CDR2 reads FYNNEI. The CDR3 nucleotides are TGTGCCAGCAGTGAGGGCTTCTCACCCCTCCACTTT. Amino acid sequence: CASSEGFSPLHF.

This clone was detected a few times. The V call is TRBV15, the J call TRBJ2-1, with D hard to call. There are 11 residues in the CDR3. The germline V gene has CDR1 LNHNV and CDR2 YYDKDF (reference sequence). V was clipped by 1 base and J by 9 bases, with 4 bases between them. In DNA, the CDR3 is TGTGCCACCAGCAGAGGAGGTGAGCAGTTCTTC. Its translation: CATSRGGEQFF.

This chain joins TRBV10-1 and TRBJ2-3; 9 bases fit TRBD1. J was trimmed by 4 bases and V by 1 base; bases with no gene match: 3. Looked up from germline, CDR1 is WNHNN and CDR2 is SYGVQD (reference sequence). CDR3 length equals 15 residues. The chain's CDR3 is CASSEYRGRADTQYF. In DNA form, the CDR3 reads TGCGCCAGCAGTGAGTACAGGGGGCGCGCAGATACGCAGTATTTT.

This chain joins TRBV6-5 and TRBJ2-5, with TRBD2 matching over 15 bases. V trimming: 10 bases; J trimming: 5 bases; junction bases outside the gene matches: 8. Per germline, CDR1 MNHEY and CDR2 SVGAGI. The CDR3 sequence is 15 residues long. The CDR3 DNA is TGTGCCACTCGGACTAGCGGGGGGGCCAGGGAGACCCAGTACTTC. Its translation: CATRTSGGARETQYF.

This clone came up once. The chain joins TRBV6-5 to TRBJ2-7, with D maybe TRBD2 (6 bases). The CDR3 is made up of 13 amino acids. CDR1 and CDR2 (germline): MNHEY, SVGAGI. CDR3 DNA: TGTACCTCGTCGGCGGGAATGACCTACGAGCAGTACTTC. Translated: CTSSAGMTYEQYF.

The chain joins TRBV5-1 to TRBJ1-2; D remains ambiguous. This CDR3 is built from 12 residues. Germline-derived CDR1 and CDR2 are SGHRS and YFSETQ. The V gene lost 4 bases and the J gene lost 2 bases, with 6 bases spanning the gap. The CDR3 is CASSQLNYGYTF. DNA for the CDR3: TGCGCCAGCAGCCAACTCAACTATGGCTACACCTTC.

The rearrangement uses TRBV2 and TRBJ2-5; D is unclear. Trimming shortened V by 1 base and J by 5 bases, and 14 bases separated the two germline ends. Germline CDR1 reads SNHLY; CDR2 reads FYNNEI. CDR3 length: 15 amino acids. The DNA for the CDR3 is TGTGCCAGCAGTGAAGTAGCTGCCGGTCGGGAGACCCAGTACTTC. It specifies CASSEVAAGRETQYF.

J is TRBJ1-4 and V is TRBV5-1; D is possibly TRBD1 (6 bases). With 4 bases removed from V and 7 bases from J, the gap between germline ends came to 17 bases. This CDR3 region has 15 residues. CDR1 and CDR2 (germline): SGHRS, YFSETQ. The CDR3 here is CASSDPQGNTEKLFF. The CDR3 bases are TGCGCCAGCAGCGACCCACAGGGAAACACTGAAAAACTGTTTTTT.

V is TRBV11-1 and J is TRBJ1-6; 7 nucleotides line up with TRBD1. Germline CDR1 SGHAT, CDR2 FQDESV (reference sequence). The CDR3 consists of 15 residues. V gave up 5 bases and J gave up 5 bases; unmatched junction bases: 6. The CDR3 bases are TGTGCCAGCAGCCATAGCGGACAGGATAATTCACCCCTCCACTTT. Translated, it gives CASSHSGQDNSPLHF.

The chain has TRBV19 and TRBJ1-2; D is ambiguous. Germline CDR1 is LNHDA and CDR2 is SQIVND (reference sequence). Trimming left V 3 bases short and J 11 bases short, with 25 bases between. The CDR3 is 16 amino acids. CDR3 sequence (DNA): TGTGCCAGTAGTATGAGTACGGCAGAAGCGCTCTCGCGATACACCTTC. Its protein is CASSMSTAEALSRYTF.

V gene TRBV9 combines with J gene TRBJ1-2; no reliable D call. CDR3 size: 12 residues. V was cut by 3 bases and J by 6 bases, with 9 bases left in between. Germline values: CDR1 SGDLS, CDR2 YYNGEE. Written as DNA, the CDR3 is TGTGCCAGCAGCGGCAGTGTCCATGGCTACACCTTC. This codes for CASSGSVHGYTF. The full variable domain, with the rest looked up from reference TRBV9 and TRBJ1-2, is DSGVTQTPKHLITATGQRVTLRCSPRSGDLSVYWYQQSLDQGLQFLIQYYNGEERAKGNILERFSAQQFPDLHSELNLSSLELGDSALYFCASSGSVHGYTFGSGTRLTVV.

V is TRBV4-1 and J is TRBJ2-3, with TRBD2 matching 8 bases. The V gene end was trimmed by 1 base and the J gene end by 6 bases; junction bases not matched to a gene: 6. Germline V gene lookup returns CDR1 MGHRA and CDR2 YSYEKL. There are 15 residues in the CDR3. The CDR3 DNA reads TGCGCCAGCAGCCAAGGTGCACTAGCGGCCGATACGCAGTATTTT. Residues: CASSQGALAADTQYF.

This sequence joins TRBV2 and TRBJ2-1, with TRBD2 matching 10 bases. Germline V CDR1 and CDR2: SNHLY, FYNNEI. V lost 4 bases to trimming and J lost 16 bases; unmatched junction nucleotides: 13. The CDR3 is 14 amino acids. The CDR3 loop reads CASSVPPGLAERFF. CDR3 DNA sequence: TGTGCCAGCAGTGTCCCCCCCGGACTAGCGGAGCGTTTCTTC. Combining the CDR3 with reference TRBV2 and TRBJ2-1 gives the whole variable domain EPEVTQTPSHQVTQMGQEVILRCVPISNHLYFYWYRQILGQKVEFLVSFYNNEISEKSEIFDDQFSVERPDGSNFTLKIRSTKLEDSAMYFCASSVPPGLAERFFGPGTRLTVL.

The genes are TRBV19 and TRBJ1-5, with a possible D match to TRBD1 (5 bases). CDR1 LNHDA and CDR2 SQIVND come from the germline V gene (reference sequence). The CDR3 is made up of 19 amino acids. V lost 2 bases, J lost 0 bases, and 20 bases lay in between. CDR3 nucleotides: TGTGCCAGTAGTATACAAAAAGGGTTGGGGCGGAATAGCAATCAGCCCCAGCATTTT. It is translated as CASSIQKGLGRNSNQPQHF.

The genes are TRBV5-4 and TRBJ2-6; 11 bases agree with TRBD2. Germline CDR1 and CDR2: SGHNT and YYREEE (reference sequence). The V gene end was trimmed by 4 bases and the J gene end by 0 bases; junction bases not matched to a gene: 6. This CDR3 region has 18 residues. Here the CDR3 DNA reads TGTGCCAGCAGCCAAGGACTAGCGGGCATCTCTGGGGCCAACGTCCTGACTTTC. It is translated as CASSQGLAGISGANVLTF. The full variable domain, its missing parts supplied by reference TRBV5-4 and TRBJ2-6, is ETGVTQSPTHLIKTRGQQVTLRCSSQSGHNTVSWYQQALGQGPQFIFQYYREEENGRGNFPPRFSGLQFPNYSSELNVNALELDDSALYLCASSQGLAGISGANVLTFGAGSRLTVL.

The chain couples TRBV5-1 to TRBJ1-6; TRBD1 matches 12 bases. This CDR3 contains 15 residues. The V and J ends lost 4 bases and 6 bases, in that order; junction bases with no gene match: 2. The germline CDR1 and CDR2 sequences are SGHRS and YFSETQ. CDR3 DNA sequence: TGCGCCAGCAGCACGGGACAGGGGGCTAATTCACCCCTCCACTTT. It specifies CASSTGQGANSPLHF. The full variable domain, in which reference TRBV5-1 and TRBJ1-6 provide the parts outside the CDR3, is KAGVTQTPRYLIKTRGQQVTLSCSPISGHRSVSWYQQTPGQGLQFLFEYFSETQRNKGNFPGRFSGRQFSNSRSEMNVSTLELGDSALYLCASSTGQGANSPLHFGNGTRLTVT.

In DNA, the CDR3 is TGCAGCGTGGAGGGGACAGGGCCTGAAGCTTTCTTT. Translation: CSVEGTGPEAFF. The V and J genes are TRBV29-1 and TRBJ1-1; TRBD1 aligns across 9 bases. V lost 6 bases and J lost 6; bases outside the gene matches: 5. The CDR3 totals 12 residues. Germline CDR1 and CDR2: SQVTM and ANQGSEA.